The 14 T cell receptor beta chains given below trace back to one sample, sequenced in a study of blood T cell repertoires in COVID-19. The data were produced by immunoSEQ multiplex PCR, yet TCRdb's version contains in-frame clones alone and is incomplete. The data contain approximately 250,000 clones, about 90% of them singletons. The sequencing sample was made of PBMCs or T cells enriched from blood (not recorded which). These receptors all stem from a middle-aged woman who had been exposed to COVID-19.

This clone was detected a few times. The V call is TRBV7-3, the J call TRBJ2-1; 11 nucleotides line up with TRBD1. The V gene's germline CDR1 is SGHTA and CDR2 FQGTGA. CDR3 length: 15 residues. V was pared by 4 bases and J by 7 bases, with 6 bases of the junction left unmatched. The CDR3 nucleotides read TGTGCCAGCAGCTACCCGGGACAGGGGGGGAATGAGCAGTTCTTC. It codes for CASSYPGQGGNEQFF.

This clone was counted between two and nine times. The chain combines TRBV29-1 with TRBJ1-1; 7 bases map to TRBD1. Germline loops: CDR1 SQVTM, CDR2 ANQGSEA. The length of the CDR3 is 19 residues. J gave up 0 bases and V 6 bases, and 22 bases lay outside the gene matches. CDR3 in amino acids: CSVEALGARGRFLNTEAFF. The CDR3 nucleotides read TGCAGCGTCGAGGCCCTAGGGGCAAGGGGGCGTTTCTTGAACACTGAAGCTTTCTTT.

The V and J genes are TRBV2 and TRBJ2-3; D is unclear. V gave up 2 bases and J gave up 4 bases, with 7 bases separating them. Germline V lookup: CDR1 SNHLY, CDR2 FYNNEI. The CDR3 sequence is 13 residues long. The CDR3 coding sequence is TGTGCCAGCAGTGAATTCGGTCCAGATACGCAGTATTTT. Translation gives CASSEFGPDTQYF.

The rearrangement joins TRBV7-9 to TRBJ1-6; weak D call: TRBD1 (5 bases). V lost 4 bases and J 0 bases, leaving 16 bases between the germline ends. The germline CDR1 and CDR2 sequences are SEHNR and FQNEAQ (reference sequence). The CDR3 is 18 amino acids. The CDR3: CASSSRGTEPSYNSPLHF. The CDR3 DNA reads as TGTGCCAGCAGCTCTCGGGGGACCGAGCCCTCCTATAATTCACCCCTCCACTTT.

V usage is TRBV24-1 and J usage is TRBJ2-1; TRBD2 aligns across 9 bases. V trimming: 3 bases; J trimming: 7 bases; junction bases outside the gene matches: 6. CDR1 KGHDR and CDR2 SFDVKD come from the germline V gene. CDR3 length: 15 residues. For the CDR3, the DNA is TGTGCCACCAGTGATCCGACTAGCGGTCTTAATGAGCAGTTCTTC. Encoded protein: CATSDPTSGLNEQFF.

The chain has TRBV27 and TRBJ2-1; 8 bases are a match to TRBD2. The length of the CDR3 is 18 residues. Germline loops: CDR1 MNHEY, CDR2 SMNVEV (reference sequence). The V segment lost 0 bases and the J segment 4 bases; nucleotides outside the gene matches: 11. CDR3 in amino acids: CASSLSVTGGPRYNEQFF. Here the CDR3 DNA reads TGTGCCAGCAGTTTATCTGTTACGGGGGGGCCGAGGTACAATGAGCAGTTCTTC.

The CDR3 sequence is CASGLGARSYNEQFF. DNA of the CDR3: TGTGCTAGTGGTTTGGGGGCAAGATCGTACAATGAGCAGTTCTTC. This rearrangement joins TRBV12-5 to TRBJ2-1, with D unresolved. CDR1 and CDR2 from the germline V gene are LGHNT and FRNRAP. This CDR3 region has 15 residues. Trimming shortened V by 1 base and J by 4 bases, and 11 bases separated the two germline ends. The variable domain in full, completed from reference TRBV12-5 and TRBJ2-1, reads DARVTQTPRHKVTEMGQEVTMRCQPILGHNTVFWYRQTMMQGLELLAYFRNRAPLDDSGMPKDRFSAEMPDATLATLKIQPSEPRDSAVYFCASGLGARSYNEQFFGPGTRLTVL.

The genes are TRBV4-1 and TRBJ1-2; tentatively, D is TRBD1 (5 bases). The CDR3 spans 14 residues. V was cut by 4 bases and J by 4 bases, with 13 bases left in between. Germline CDR1 is MGHRA and CDR2 is YSYEKL. The CDR3 loop reads CASSLGSGPYGYTF. The CDR3 bases are TGCGCCAGCAGCCTGGGGTCAGGGCCCTATGGCTACACCTTC.

The chain carries TRBV13 and TRBJ2-2, with D perhaps TRBD2 (5 bases). Germline lookup yields CDR1 PRHDT and CDR2 FYEKMQ (reference sequence). Trimming cost V 2 bases and J 1 base, with 8 bases left between them. The CDR3 runs 15 residues. The CDR3 loop is CASSLYGENTGELFF. CDR3 DNA: TGTGCCAGCAGCTTATACGGGGAGAACACCGGGGAGCTGTTTTTT.

The gene calls are TRBV6-4 and TRBJ2-7; 9 bases align to TRBD1. The CDR3 is 14 amino acids. CDR1 and CDR2 from the germline V gene are MRHNA and SNTAGT. The V and J ends lost 7 bases and 2 bases, in that order; junction bases with no gene match: 6. The DNA for the CDR3 is TGTGCCAGCACCCCGGGACAGGGAACCTACGAGCAGTACTTC. Encoded protein: CASTPGQGTYEQYF.

The chain joins TRBV7-2 to TRBJ1-2, with D maybe TRBD1 (6 bases). Looked up from germline, CDR1 is SGHTA and CDR2 is FQGNSA. The V gene lost 4 bases and the J gene lost 5 bases, with 17 bases spanning the gap. CDR3 length equals 15 residues. The CDR3 spells CASSSGQLAGYGYTF. In DNA form, the CDR3 reads TGTGCCAGCAGCTCAGGACAGCTCGCCGGTTATGGCTACACCTTC.

The genes are TRBV6-5 and TRBJ1-1; TRBD1 matches at 8 bases. CDR3 length: 13 residues. Germline V CDR1 and CDR2: MNHEY, SVGAGI. Losses at the gene ends were 8 bases for V and 6 bases for J; bases not matched to a gene: 8. The DNA of the CDR3 is TGTGCCAGCGGAAGGACAGGGCTCGCTGAAGCTTTCTTT. It encodes CASGRTGLAEAFF.

V usage is TRBV19 and J usage is TRBJ1-2; 9 bases map to TRBD1. V was clipped by 4 bases and J by 8 bases; unmatched bases: 14. This CDR3 contains 16 residues. Germline V gene lookup returns CDR1 LNHDA and CDR2 SQIVND (reference sequence). The CDR3 protein is CASSTRTGDRPHGYTF. The CDR3 DNA follows: TGTGCCAGTAGTACCCGGACAGGGGACCGTCCCCACGGCTACACCTTC.

The sample holds a few counts of this clone. The chain combines TRBV2 with TRBJ2-7, with D possibly being TRBD2 (6 bases). V was clipped by 6 bases and J by 4 bases, with 13 bases between them. Germline V gives CDR1 SNHLY, CDR2 FYNNEI. There are 13 residues in the CDR3. As DNA, the CDR3 is TGTGCCAGCAGACCCACTAGCTTGTACGAGCAGTACTTC. Residues: CASRPTSLYEQYF.